The source of this T cell receptor (beta chain) is a study of radiotherapy plus CTLA-4 blockade in lung cancer. Study summary: For 15% to 20% of patients, objective responses occurred, and approximately 30% had disease control. General study points: Early blood T cell clone dynamics reportedly forecast response best, with interferon-beta. Blood-borne expansion of tumor-derived TCR clones followed radiotherapy plus ipilimumab.

Clones were read by immunoSEQ multiplex PCR, and TCRdb kept only the in-frame ones, dropping some. The table includes 47,000 or so clones, 70% to 90% detected once. The sample holds many counts of this clone. Its antigen is unknown. This clonotype was obtained from a human donor with non-small cell lung cancer whose response to radiotherapy plus ipilimumab could not be evaluated. The source material was peripheral blood, sampled from a patient treated with radiotherapy plus ipilimumab.

In nucleotides, the CDR3 is TGTGCCAGCAGAGGACAGGGGGCAAGCGAGCAGTACTTC. It yields the protein CASRGQGASEQYF. V gene TRBV7-9 combines with J gene TRBJ2-7; 11 positions agree with TRBD1. J lost 6 bases, V lost 6 bases, and 4 bases had no gene match. CDR3 length: 13 amino acids. Germline V lookup: CDR1 SEHNR, CDR2 FQNEAQ (reference sequence).